This T cell receptor (beta chain) was retrieved from a study of blood T cell repertoires in COVID-19. Study-wide background: Specimens from acute and convalescent COVID-19 originated in the United States, Italy and Spain. Sample material is recorded as cDNA or gDNA derived from T cells, B-cell-depleted T cells, or PBMCs.

The ends lost 7 bases at V and 4 bases at J; junction bases unmatched: 5. In germline, CDR1 is KGHDR, CDR2 SFDVKD. The CDR3 totals 14 residues. In the authors' methods: The authors estimated nucleated cell counts from reference gene primer amplification. TCRdb's table, derived via immunoSEQ multiplex PCR, lists solely in-frame clones and lacks some. V, J and clone size derive from that table, while D and trimming were established from the DNA sequence. The repertoire has approximately 250,000 clones, 86% of them found once; the top ten carry approximately 2%. The chain uses TRBV24-1 and TRBJ2-7, with 11 nucleotides matching TRBD1. This clonotype originated in a man aged 25 to 40 with active or convalescent COVID-19. Sequenced material: peripheral blood. The CDR3 bases are TGTGCCACCAGACCGGGACAGGGGGTTTACGAGCAGTACTTC. Protein sequence: CATRPGQGVYEQYF.